A single sample gave rise to the 16 T cell receptor beta chains below, sequenced in a study of shared clonotypes between healthy human individuals. Libraries were prepared by immunoSEQ multiplex PCR; TCRdb keeps only in-frame clonotypes and omits some of them. The sample lists around 500,000 clones, roughly 80% occurring once. Sequenced: PBMCs. The source of these receptors is a woman aged 40-49 years in good health. Some clones in this sample may be carry-over from other donors' samples.

The genes are TRBV6-1 and TRBJ2-1; 11 bases fit TRBD2. Per germline, CDR1 MNHNS and CDR2 SASEGT. The CDR3 spans 16 residues. With V trimmed by 3 bases and J by 7 bases, 8 bases remained unmatched. Written as DNA, the CDR3 is TGTGCCAGCAGTGAGTATCTAGCGGGAGGTTGGAATGAGCAGTTCTTC. Its translation is CASSEYLAGGWNEQFF.

Remarks on this clone: A far more abundant clone sits one base away, making this likely a read error. This chain joins TRBV30 and TRBJ1-4; D is ambiguous. The CDR3 sequence is 13 residues long. Germline values: CDR1 GTSNPN, CDR2 SVGIG (reference sequence). The CDR3 bases are TGTGCCTTGAGTGTAAACAGCAACGAAAAACTGTTTTTT. It encodes CALSVNSNEKLFF.

The gene calls are TRBV7-3 and TRBJ1-1; tentatively, D is TRBD1 (5 bases). V was trimmed by 0 bases and J by 5 bases, leaving 13 bases between them. Germline V CDR1 and CDR2: SGHTA, FQGTGA. The CDR3 runs 15 residues. The CDR3 DNA is TGTGCCAGCAGCTTAACTCCCGGGGGAGGAACTGAAGCTTTCTTT. It is translated as CASSLTPGGGTEAFF. Looking up the rest from reference TRBV7-3 and TRBJ1-1 gives the full variable domain: GAGVSQTPSNKVTEKGKYVELRCDPISGHTALYWYRQSLGQGPEFLIYFQGTGAADDSGLPNDRFFAVRPEGSVSTLKIQRTERGDSAVYLCASSLTPGGGTEAFFGQGTRLTVV.

In the case of this clone: A read error likely explains this, since a far larger clone differs by one base. The CDR3, as DNA: TGTGCCAGCAGCAAGACAGGGGACCCAAACTACAAGCAGTACTTC. Amino acid sequence: CASSKTGDPNYKQYF. The V call is TRBV6-4, the J call TRBJ2-7; 8 nucleotides line up with TRBD1. This CDR3 contains 15 residues. Germline-derived CDR1 and CDR2 are MRHNA and SNTAGT.

The chain recombines TRBV11-2 with TRBJ1-6; D is uncertain. The CDR3 has 13 amino acids. Germline lookup yields CDR1 SGHAT and CDR2 FQNNGV. Trimming stripped 1 base from V and 12 bases from J, with 10 bases between. CDR3 nucleotides: TGTGCCAGCAGCTTAGCCTCAAGGCAACCCCTCCACTTT. Its translation is CASSLASRQPLHF.

The V and J genes are TRBV9 and TRBJ2-3; weak D call: TRBD2 (7 bases). With 4 bases removed from V and 1 base from J, the gap between germline ends came to 19 bases. Germline values: CDR1 SGDLS, CDR2 YYNGEE. The CDR3 loop spans 17 amino acids. CDR3 in amino acids: CASSPRGGVVGTDTQYF. The CDR3 DNA sequence: TGTGCCAGCAGCCCCAGGGGAGGGGTGGTTGGCACAGATACGCAGTATTTT.

About this clone itself: Other DNA sequences in the sample encode the same CDR3. The V gene is TRBV28, the J gene TRBJ1-5; 7 nucleotides agree with TRBD1. The CDR3 contains 13 residues. The trim removed 5 bases at V and 2 bases at J, leaving 0 bases unmatched. Looked up from germline, CDR1 is MDHEN and CDR2 is SYDVKM. CDR3 amino acids: CASSDRGNQPQHF. DNA for the CDR3: TGTGCCAGCAGTGACAGGGGCAATCAGCCCCAGCATTTT.

With regard to this clone: This likely traces to a read error, being one base from a far larger clone. The rearrangement uses TRBV11-2 and TRBJ1-1, with unresolved D. In germline, CDR1 is SGHAT, CDR2 FQNNGV. This CDR3 is 13 amino acids long. The DNA of the CDR3 is TGTACCAGCAGCCCGCAACCGAACACTGAAGCTTTCTTT. Translation gives CTSSPQPNTEAFF.

Remarks on this clone: This is likely an artifact of a read error, given a far larger clone one base away. The V and J genes are TRBV28 and TRBJ1-1, with 9 bases matching TRBD1. Germline loops: CDR1 MDHEN, CDR2 SYDVKM. CDR3 length equals 16 residues. The CDR3 region has the DNA TGTGCCGGCAGTGAGACCGGGACAGGGTATAGCACTGAAGCTTTCTTT. It translates to CAGSETGTGYSTEAFF.

This rearrangement joins TRBV19 to TRBJ2-1; 7 positions match TRBD2. After removal of 3 bases from V and 4 bases from J, the junction contained 6 bases not matched to a gene. Germline CDR1 and CDR2: LNHDA and SQIVND (reference sequence). There are 15 residues in the CDR3. CDR3 amino acids: CASSIGREWYNEQFF. CDR3 nucleotide sequence: TGTGCCAGTAGTATTGGGCGGGAGTGGTACAATGAGCAGTTCTTC.

This clone was seen only once. The chain carries TRBV30 and TRBJ1-2; tentative D call: TRBD1 (5 bases). Trimming left V 2 bases short and J 4 bases short, with 11 bases between. The CDR3 loop spans 13 amino acids. Germline V lookup: CDR1 GTSNPN, CDR2 SVGIG (reference sequence). CDR3 bases: TGTGCCTGGAGTCTCGGGACTCCCTATGGCTACACCTTC. The encoded protein is CAWSLGTPYGYTF.

The genes are TRBV5-1 and TRBJ1-1; D not resolved. The CDR3 is 15 residues long. In germline, CDR1 is SGHRS, CDR2 YFSETQ. V gave up 2 bases and J gave up 0 bases, with 11 bases separating them. The CDR3 here is CASSFDRYLNTEAFF. CDR3 DNA sequence: TGCGCCAGCAGCTTCGACCGTTATCTGAACACTGAAGCTTTCTTT.

This clone has a handful of counts. The chain uses TRBV7-2 and TRBJ1-1, with a possible D match to TRBD1 (5 bases). Per the germline V gene, CDR1 is SGHTA and CDR2 is FQGNSA. V was clipped by 5 bases and J by 2 bases, with 15 bases between them. The CDR3 is 15 amino acids. For the CDR3, the DNA is TGTGCCAGCAGCCTTACGACAGTTCTCAACACTGAAGCTTTCTTT. It codes for CASSLTTVLNTEAFF.

This chain links TRBV28 with TRBJ1-2; D uncertain. CDR1 and CDR2 from the germline V gene are MDHEN and SYDVKM. The CDR3 has 16 amino acids. Trimming took 1 base from V and 6 from J, leaving 18 bases between them. The CDR3 here is CASSLFGRASDNGYTF. The CDR3 bases are TGTGCCAGCAGTTTATTTGGCCGGGCAAGTGATAATGGCTACACCTTC.

The V gene is TRBV4-1, the J gene TRBJ2-7; 9 nucleotides match TRBD1. Germline values: CDR1 MGHRA, CDR2 YSYEKL. The CDR3 runs 15 residues. The V segment lost 2 bases and the J segment 3 bases; nucleotides outside the gene matches: 5. In DNA form, the CDR3 reads TGCGCCAGCAGCCAAAATAGGGACAGGGTCTACGAGCAGTACTTC. Protein: CASSQNRDRVYEQYF.

This clone occurred once. The chain joins TRBV29-1 to TRBJ2-4; tentative D call: TRBD2 (6 bases). The germline V and J ends were trimmed by 5 bases and 0 bases, with 14 bases remaining between them. The CDR3 contains 15 residues. Germline V gene data show CDR1 as SQVTM and CDR2 as ANQGSEA. CDR3 DNA: TGCAGCGTTTCCTGGCGGGACCTAGCCAAAAACATTCAGTACTTC. Amino acids: CSVSWRDLAKNIQYF.